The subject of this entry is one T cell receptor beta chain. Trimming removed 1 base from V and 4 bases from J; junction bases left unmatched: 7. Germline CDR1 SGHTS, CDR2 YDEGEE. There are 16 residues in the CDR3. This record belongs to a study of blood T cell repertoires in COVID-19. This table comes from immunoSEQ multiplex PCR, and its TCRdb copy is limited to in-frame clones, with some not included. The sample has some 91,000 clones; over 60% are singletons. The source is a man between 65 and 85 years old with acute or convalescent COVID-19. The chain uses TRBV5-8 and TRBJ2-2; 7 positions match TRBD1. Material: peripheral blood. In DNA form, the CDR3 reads TGTGCCAGCAGCTTGTTAAGGGGGCCTTCCACCGGGGAGCTGTTTTTT. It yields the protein CASSLLRGPSTGELFF.